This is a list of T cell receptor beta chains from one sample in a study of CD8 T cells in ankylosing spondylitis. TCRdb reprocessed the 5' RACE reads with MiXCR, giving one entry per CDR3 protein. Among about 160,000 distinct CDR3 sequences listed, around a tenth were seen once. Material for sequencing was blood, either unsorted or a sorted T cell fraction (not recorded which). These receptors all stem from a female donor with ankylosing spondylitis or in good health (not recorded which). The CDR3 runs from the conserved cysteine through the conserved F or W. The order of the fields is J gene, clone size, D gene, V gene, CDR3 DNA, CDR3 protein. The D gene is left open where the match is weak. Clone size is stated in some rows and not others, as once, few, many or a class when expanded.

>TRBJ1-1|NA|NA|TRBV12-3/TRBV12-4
TGTGCCAGCAGTTTAATGGGAGATGGCACTGAAGCTTTCTTT
CASSLMGDGTEAFF
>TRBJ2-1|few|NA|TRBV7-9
TGTGCCAGCAGCGCAGCCGGAGTTCGTTACAATGAGCAGTTCTTC
CASSAAGVRYNEQFF
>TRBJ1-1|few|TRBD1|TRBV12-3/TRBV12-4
TGTGCCAGCAGTTTAGCGCCGGGACAGACATCGAACACTGAAGCTTTCTTT
CASSLAPGQTSNTEAFF
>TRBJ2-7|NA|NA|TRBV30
TGTGCCTGGAACCGATACGGGGGAACCGAGCAGTACTTC
CAWNRYGGTEQYF
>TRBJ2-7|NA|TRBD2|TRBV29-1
TGCAGCGTGACTAGCGGGAGGGGGTCCTACGAGCAGTACTTC
CSVTSGRGSYEQYF
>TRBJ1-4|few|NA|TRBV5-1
TGCGCCAGCAGCCAGACACTTGCAACTAATGAAAAACTGTTTTTT
CASSQTLATNEKLFF
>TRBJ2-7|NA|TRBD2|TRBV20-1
TGCAGTGCTAGAGATGGGCGGGAGGGACTGTACGAGCAGTACTTC
CSARDGREGLYEQYF
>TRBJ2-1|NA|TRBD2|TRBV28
TGTGCCAGCAGCCCCGTCACCGGGACTAGCGGGAGAATGCGTAATGAGCAGTTCTTC
CASSPVTGTSGRMRNEQFF
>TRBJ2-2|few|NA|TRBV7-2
TGTGCCAGCAGCTTAATTCGGGTCGGGACGAACACCGGGGAGCTGTTTTTT
CASSLIRVGTNTGELFF
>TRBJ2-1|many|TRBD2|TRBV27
TGTGCCAGCAGTGGTCTAGCGGGAGGGCTAGGTCTAAATGAGCAGTTCTTC
CASSGLAGGLGLNEQFF
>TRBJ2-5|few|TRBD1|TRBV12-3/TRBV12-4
TGTGCCAGCAGTGCCGTACCGGGACAGTTACTTGGCCATCCGGAGACCCAGTACTTC
CASSAVPGQLLGHPETQYF
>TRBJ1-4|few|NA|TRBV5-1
TGCGCCAGCAGCGCCGCCCTGTCCCACACTAATGAAAAACTGTTTTTT
CASSAALSHTNEKLFF
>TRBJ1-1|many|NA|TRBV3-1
TGTGCCAGCAGCCAAGTTGTTCCAGGAGGATTCACTGAAGCTTTCTTT
CASSQVVPGGFTEAFF
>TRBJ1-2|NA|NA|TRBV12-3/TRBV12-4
TGTGCCAGCAGTTTTGGGGGGCCCGTAGGCTACACCTTC
CASSFGGPVGYTF
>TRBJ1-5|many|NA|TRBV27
TGTGCCAGCCAATCGGGAGGCAATCAGCCCCAGCATTTT
CASQSGGNQPQHF
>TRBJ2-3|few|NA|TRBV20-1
TGCAGTCCAGCGGGCCGCACAGATACGCAGTATTTT
CSPAGRTDTQYF
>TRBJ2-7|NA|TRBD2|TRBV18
TGTGCCAGCTCCCCGACACTAGCGGGAGGAGACTACGAGCAGTACTTC
CASSPTLAGGDYEQYF
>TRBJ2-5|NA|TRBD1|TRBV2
TGTGCCAGCAGCGGGACAGCCTATCCTCAAGAGACCCAGTACTTC
CASSGTAYPQETQYF
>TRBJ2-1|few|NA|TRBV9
TGTGCCAGCACCCCTCGCTTGGCGGCCACCTACAATGAGCAGTTCTTC
CASTPRLAATYNEQFF
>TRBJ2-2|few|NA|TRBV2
TGTGCCAACAGTGAATCCCAGGCGGGGGAGCTGTTTTTT
CANSESQAGELFF
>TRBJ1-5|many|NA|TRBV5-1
TGCGCCAGCTCCGCCGGGGAGGGAGTTCAGCCCCAGCATTTT
CASSAGEGVQPQHF
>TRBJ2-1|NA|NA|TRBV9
TGTGCCAGCAGCGGATATAGCGTCAATGAGCAGTTCTTC
CASSGYSVNEQFF
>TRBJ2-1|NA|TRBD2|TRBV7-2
TGTGCCAGCAGCTCCTCGCCTAGCGGGAGGAAATACAATGAGCAGTTCTTC
CASSSSPSGRKYNEQFF
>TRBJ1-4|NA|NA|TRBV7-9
TGTGCCAGCGGGGGGGACGATGAAAAACTGTTTTTT
CASGGDDEKLFF
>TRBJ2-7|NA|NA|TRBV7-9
TGTGCCAGCAGCTTGTCGGGGGCAAGCTCCTACGAGCAGTACTTC
CASSLSGASSYEQYF
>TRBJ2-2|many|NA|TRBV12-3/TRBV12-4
TGTGCCAGCAGTCCACCTGGGGCTAGTTCTCCCGGGGAGCTGTTTTTT
CASSPPGASSPGELFF
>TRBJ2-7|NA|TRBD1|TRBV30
TGTGCCTGGAGTGAACAGGGGATCGAGCAGTACTTC
CAWSEQGIEQYF
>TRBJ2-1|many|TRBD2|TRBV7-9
TGTGCCAGCAGCTTAGGGGGACTAGCGAAGAATAATGAGCAGTTCTTC
CASSLGGLAKNNEQFF
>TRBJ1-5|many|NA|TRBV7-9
TGTGCCAGCAGACAGGGCTGGGATCAGCCCCAGCATTTT
CASRQGWDQPQHF
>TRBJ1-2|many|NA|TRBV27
TGTGCCAGCAGTTCGTACAGGGATAACTATGGCTACACCTTC
CASSSYRDNYGYTF
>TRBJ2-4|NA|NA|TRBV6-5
TGTGCCAGCAGACAGAGAAACATTCAGTACTTC
CASRQRNIQYF
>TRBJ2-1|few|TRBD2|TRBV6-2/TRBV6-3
TGTGCCAGCAGTTGGCTAGCGGGAGGGACCTACAATGAGCAGTTCTTC
CASSWLAGGTYNEQFF
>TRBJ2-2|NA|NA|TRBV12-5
TGTGCTAGTGGGACATATAACACCGGGGAGCTGTTTTTT
CASGTYNTGELFF
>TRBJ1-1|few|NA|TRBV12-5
TGTGCTAGTGGTTTGGGGACGGAGAACACTGAAGCTTTCTTT
CASGLGTENTEAFF
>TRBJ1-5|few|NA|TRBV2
TGTGCCAGCAGTGACTTGGGACACTATCAGCCCCAGCATTTT
CASSDLGHYQPQHF
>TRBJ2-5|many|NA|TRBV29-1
TGCAGCGTTGAAATAGAGGCAGGGTCGACCCAGTACTTC
CSVEIEAGSTQYF
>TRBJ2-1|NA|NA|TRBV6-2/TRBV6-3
TGTGCCAGCAGTTACCCTGATCCGCTTCAGGTCTTC
CASSYPDPLQVF
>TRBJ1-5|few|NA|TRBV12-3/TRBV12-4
TGTGCCAGCAGTACCGGGGGACTCAAAGGGCCCCAGCATTTT
CASSTGGLKGPQHF
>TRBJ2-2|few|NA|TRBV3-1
TGTGCCAGCAGCCAATTAGTGAGCGGGGAGCTGTTTTTT
CASSQLVSGELFF
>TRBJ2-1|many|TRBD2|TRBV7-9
TGTGCCAGCAGCACTAGCGGGAGGGCCAATGAGCAGTTCTTC
CASSTSGRANEQFF
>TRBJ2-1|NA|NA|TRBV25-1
TGTGCCAGCAGTGAATATTATCTAGCAAATGAGCAGTTCTTC
CASSEYYLANEQFF
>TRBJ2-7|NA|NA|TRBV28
TGTGCCAGCAGTTTATCGCTAGACTACGAGCAGTACTTC
CASSLSLDYEQYF
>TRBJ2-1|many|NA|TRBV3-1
TGTGCCAGCAGCCCACCTCTGAAGGCCTTAAACAATGAGCAGTTCTTC
CASSPPLKALNNEQFF
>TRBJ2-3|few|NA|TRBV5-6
TGTGCCAGCAGCTTGACACTGGCGTCGGCAACAGATACGCAGTATTTT
CASSLTLASATDTQYF
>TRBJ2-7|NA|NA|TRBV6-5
TGTGCCAGCAGTTACGTCGCAGGGGGGGTCTACGAGCAGTACTTC
CASSYVAGGVYEQYF
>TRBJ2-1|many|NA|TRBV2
TGTGCCAGCAGTGCAGGGGATGAGCAGTTCTTC
CASSAGDEQFF
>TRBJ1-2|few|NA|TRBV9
TGTGCCAGCAGCCCCGGACAGATTCCCACTATAGGCTACACCTTC
CASSPGQIPTIGYTF
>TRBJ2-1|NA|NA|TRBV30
TGTGCCTGGAGTGTACAGAGCTCCTACAATGAGCAGTTCTTC
CAWSVQSSYNEQFF
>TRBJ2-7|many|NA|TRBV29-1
TGCAGCGTAAAAGAAACAGGCTCCTACGAGCAGTACTTC
CSVKETGSYEQYF
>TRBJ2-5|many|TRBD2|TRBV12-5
TGTGCTAGTGCCGAGACTAGCGGGAGCTCAGAGACCCAGTACTTC
CASAETSGSSETQYF
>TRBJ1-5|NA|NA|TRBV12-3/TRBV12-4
TGTGCCAGCAGTTTTGAGGGATACAATCAGCCCCAGCATTTT
CASSFEGYNQPQHF
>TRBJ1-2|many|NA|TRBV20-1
TGCAGTGCCCCGGGACCTCTTAACTATGGCTACACCTTC
CSAPGPLNYGYTF
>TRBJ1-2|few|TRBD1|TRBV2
TGTGCCAGCAGTGAAGGGGCAGGGGGCGGCTATGGCTACACCTTC
CASSEGAGGGYGYTF
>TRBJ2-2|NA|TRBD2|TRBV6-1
TGTGCAAGCACCAGCGGGAGGGCCTGGACCGGGGAGCTGTTTTTT
CASTSGRAWTGELFF
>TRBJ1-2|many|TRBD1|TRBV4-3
TGCGCCAGCAGCCAGGGGACAGGGGGCGACGGCTACACCTTC
CASSQGTGGDGYTF